Listed below are T cell receptor beta chains from one sample, sequenced in a study of cytomegalovirus exposure and HLA in healthy donors. Clones were read by immunoSEQ multiplex PCR, and TCRdb kept only the in-frame ones, dropping some. The table records roughly 160,000 clones, less than 75% of them present only once. Input material: PBMCs. The receptor source for this set is a girl between 5 and 17 years old in good health and CMV-seronegative. The CDR3 runs from the conserved cysteine through the conserved F or W. Fields, in order: D gene, clone size, J gene, V gene, CDR3 protein, CDR3 DNA. D genes are given only for firm matches. Rows give clone size only sometimes, using once, few, many, or a class for an expanded clone.

d_gene: .
abundance: .
j_gene: TRBJ1-1
v_gene: TRBV30
CDR3aa: CASKQERGTEAFF
CDR3nt: TGTGCCTCGAAACAGGAAAGGGGAACTGAAGCTTTCTTT

d_gene: .
abundance: .
j_gene: TRBJ1-4
v_gene: TRBV2
CDR3aa: CASTPGGVGTNEKLFF
CDR3nt: TGTGCCAGCACCCCCGGGGGGGTTGGGACTAATGAAAAACTGTTTTTT

d_gene: .
abundance: .
j_gene: TRBJ1-3
v_gene: TRBV4-1
CDR3aa: CASSQRAREIGNTIYF
CDR3nt: TGCGCCAGCAGCCAACGCGCCCGGGAGATTGGAAACACCATATATTTT

d_gene: .
abundance: .
j_gene: TRBJ2-1
v_gene: TRBV4-1
CDR3aa: CASSPREGPSYNEQFF
CDR3nt: TGCGCCAGCAGCCCGAGGGAAGGGCCGTCCTACAATGAGCAGTTCTTC

d_gene: .
abundance: .
j_gene: TRBJ1-3
v_gene: TRBV6-5
CDR3aa: CASSYSRSSGNTIYF
CDR3nt: TGTGCCAGCAGTTACTCCAGGTCCTCTGGAAACACCATATATTTT

d_gene: .
abundance: .
j_gene: TRBJ1-5
v_gene: TRBV9
CDR3aa: CASSVNSNQPQHF
CDR3nt: TGTGCCAGCAGCGTCAATAGCAATCAGCCCCAGCATTTT

d_gene: TRBD1
abundance: .
j_gene: TRBJ2-2
v_gene: TRBV29-1
CDR3aa: CSVTGAGELFF
CDR3nt: TGCAGCGTGACAGGGGCCGGGGAGCTGTTTTTT

d_gene: .
abundance: .
j_gene: TRBJ1-1
v_gene: TRBV29-1
CDR3aa: CSVAGSFQNEAFF
CDR3nt: TGCAGCGTTGCGGGGAGTTTCCAAAACGAAGCTTTCTTT

d_gene: TRBD1
abundance: once
j_gene: TRBJ2-7
v_gene: TRBV2
CDR3aa: CASGRQGPYEQYF
CDR3nt: TGTGCCAGCGGAAGACAGGGCCCCTACGAGCAGTACTTC

d_gene: .
abundance: .
j_gene: TRBJ2-2
v_gene: TRBV27
CDR3aa: CATSPGLGELFF
CDR3nt: TGTGCCACCTCCCCTGGGCTGGGGGAGCTGTTTTTT

d_gene: .
abundance: once
j_gene: TRBJ1-6
v_gene: TRBV25-1
CDR3aa: CASSDRPSGSSYNSPLHF
CDR3nt: TGTGCCAGCAGTGACCGCCCGTCAGGCAGCTCCTATAATTCACCCCTCCACTTT

d_gene: .
abundance: .
j_gene: TRBJ2-6
v_gene: TRBV5-1
CDR3aa: CASSHPSHREGKNSGANVLTF
CDR3nt: TGCGCCAGCAGCCACCCAAGCCACAGGGAAGGGAAAAACTCTGGGGCCAACGTCCTGACTTTC

d_gene: TRBD2
abundance: .
j_gene: TRBJ2-5
v_gene: TRBV29-1
CDR3aa: CSVDVAGVQETQYF
CDR3nt: TGCAGCGTTGATGTTGCGGGGGTCCAAGAGACCCAGTACTTC

d_gene: TRBD2
abundance: .
j_gene: TRBJ2-7
v_gene: TRBV4-1
CDR3aa: CASSQEAGGRNYEQYF
CDR3nt: TGCGCCAGCAGCCAAGAAGCGGGAGGACGGAACTACGAGCAGTACTTC

d_gene: .
abundance: .
j_gene: TRBJ1-1
v_gene: TRBV6-1
CDR3aa: CASSEAAANTEAFF
CDR3nt: TGTGCCAGCAGTGAAGCGGCGGCGAACACTGAAGCTTTCTTT

d_gene: .
abundance: .
j_gene: TRBJ1-5
v_gene: TRBV2
CDR3aa: CASSPSLPKGPYSNQPQHF
CDR3nt: TGTGCCAGCAGCCCTTCTCTCCCCAAGGGGCCGTATAGCAATCAGCCCCAGCATTTT

d_gene: .
abundance: few
j_gene: TRBJ2-5
v_gene: TRBV5-8
CDR3aa: CASSPLRAKQYF
CDR3nt: TGTGCCAGCAGCCCTCTCCGAGCTAAGCAGTACTTC

d_gene: TRBD2
abundance: .
j_gene: TRBJ2-7
v_gene: TRBV5-4
CDR3aa: CASSFGGGLDEQYF
CDR3nt: TGTGCCAGCAGCTTCGGGGGGGGGCTCGACGAGCAGTACTTC

d_gene: TRBD1
abundance: once
j_gene: TRBJ2-7
v_gene: TRBV27
CDR3aa: CASSQRQGTYEQYF
CDR3nt: TGTGCCAGCAGTCAGAGACAGGGAACCTACGAGCAGTACTTC

d_gene: TRBD1
abundance: .
j_gene: TRBJ2-7
v_gene: TRBV18
CDR3aa: CASSLLQGEPYEQYF
CDR3nt: TGTGCCAGCTCACTCCTACAGGGGGAACCCTACGAGCAGTACTTC

d_gene: .
abundance: few
j_gene: TRBJ1-6
v_gene: TRBV10-3
CDR3aa: CAISDAGTTLYF
CDR3nt: TGTGCCATCAGTGATGCCGGGACAACTCTGTACTTT

d_gene: .
abundance: .
j_gene: TRBJ2-3
v_gene: TRBV9
CDR3aa: CASSVDTMEDTQYF
CDR3nt: TGTGCCAGCAGCGTAGATACGATGGAGGATACGCAGTATTTT

d_gene: TRBD2
abundance: few
j_gene: TRBJ2-3
v_gene: TRBV7-2
CDR3aa: CASSLALAGGAQYF
CDR3nt: TGTGCCAGCAGCTTAGCACTAGCGGGGGGGGCGCAGTATTTT